This T cell receptor (beta chain) appears in the sequencing data of a study of control samples from healthy donors and cancer patients. V shed 5 bases, J shed 6 bases, and the junction held 9 bases outside the gene matches. CDR3 length: 15 amino acids. The V gene's germline CDR1 is SNHLY and CDR2 FYNNEI. TCRdb's copy holds only in-frame clones and misses some; the assay was immunoSEQ multiplex PCR. The sample lists 85,000 to 100,000 clones, approximately 93% seen once, with 6.5% to 9.5% in the top ten. The sequencing sample was made of blood. The source of this sequence is a man aged 18-30 years in good health. V usage is TRBV2 and J usage is TRBJ2-3; 9 bases are shared with TRBD1. CDR3: CASSPRQGGRDTQYF. Written as DNA, the CDR3 is TGTGCCAGCAGTCCAAGACAGGGGGGCAGGGATACGCAGTATTTT.